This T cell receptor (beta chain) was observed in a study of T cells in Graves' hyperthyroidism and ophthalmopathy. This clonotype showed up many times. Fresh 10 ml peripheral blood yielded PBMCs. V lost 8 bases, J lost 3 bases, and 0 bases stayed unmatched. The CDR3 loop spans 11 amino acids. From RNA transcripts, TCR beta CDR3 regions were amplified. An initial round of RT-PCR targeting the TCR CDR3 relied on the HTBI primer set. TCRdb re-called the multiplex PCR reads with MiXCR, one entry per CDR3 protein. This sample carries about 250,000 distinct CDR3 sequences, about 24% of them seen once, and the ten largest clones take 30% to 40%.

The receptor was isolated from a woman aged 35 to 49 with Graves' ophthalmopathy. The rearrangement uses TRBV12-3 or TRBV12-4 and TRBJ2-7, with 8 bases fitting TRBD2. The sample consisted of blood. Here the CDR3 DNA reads TGTGCCAGCGGGACTAGCTACGAGCAGTACTTC. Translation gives CASGTSYEQYF.